A selection of T cell receptor beta chains follows, all from one sample in a study of T cell responses to AZD1222 COVID-19 vaccine. Generated by immunoSEQ multiplex PCR, the TCRdb table keeps only in-frame clones and is missing some. This table holds approximately 110,000 clones, about 92% found once. This material consisted of peripheral blood, taken on day 0 of AZD1222 vaccination. These receptor sequences come from an adult in good health. Both conserved end residues are part of each CDR3. A D gene is named only where the DNA matches it firmly. Only some rows state a clone size, as once, few, many or a class for expanded clones.

J	size	V	D	CDR3	DNA
TRBJ1-1	once	TRBV27	-	CASSLEPTGNTEAFF	TGTGCCAGCAGTTTAGAGCCGACAGGGAACACTGAAGCTTTCTTT
TRBJ2-7	-	TRBV7-2	TRBD1	CASSPLDRGTYEQYF	TGTGCCAGCAGCCCCCTAGACAGGGGAACCTACGAGCAGTACTTC
TRBJ2-3	-	TRBV7-9	-	CASSFPRTGSKDTQYF	TGTGCCAGCAGCTTCCCTAGGACCGGATCCAAGGATACGCAGTATTTT
TRBJ1-2	-	TRBV2	-	CASSDRVYGYTF	TGTGCCAGCAGTGACCGGGTCTATGGCTACACCTTC
TRBJ1-1	-	TRBV6-2/TRBV6-3	-	CASSGNLFFSNMNTEAFF	TGTGCCAGCAGTGGTAACCTTTTTTTCAGTAATATGAACACTGAAGCTTTCTTT
TRBJ1-5	-	TRBV3-1/TRBV3-2	-	CASSQEPGEGNQPQHF	TGTGCCAGCAGCCAAGAGCCGGGAGAGGGCAATCAGCCCCAGCATTTT
TRBJ2-5	-	TRBV7-3	-	CASSLGLGRQETQYF	TGTGCCAGCAGCTTAGGGTTAGGGAGGCAAGAGACCCAGTACTTC
TRBJ1-2	-	TRBV12-3/TRBV12-4	-	CASSFSEPYGYTF	TGTGCCAGCAGTTTCTCAGAACCCTATGGCTACACCTTC
TRBJ2-7	-	TRBV30	-	CAWIKTVGEQYF	TGTGCCTGGATTAAGACAGTCGGCGAGCAGTACTTC
TRBJ2-3	-	TRBV9	TRBD2	CASSVRAGGSTDTQYF	TGTGCCAGCAGCGTTCGGGCGGGGGGCAGCACAGATACGCAGTATTTT
TRBJ2-7	-	TRBV11-2	-	CASSLTIGQIYEQYF	TGTGCCAGCAGCTTAACTATAGGGCAGATCTACGAGCAGTACTTC
TRBJ1-5	-	TRBV5-6	TRBD1	CASSPGTGAGQPQHF	TGTGCCAGCAGCCCCGGGACAGGGGCCGGTCAGCCCCAGCATTTT
TRBJ2-1	-	TRBV7-3	-	CASSDTGNEQFF	TGTGCCAGCAGCGACACGGGGAATGAGCAGTTCTTC
TRBJ2-7	-	TRBV27	TRBD2	CASSQSGRAYEQYF	TGTGCCAGCAGCCAGAGCGGGAGGGCCTACGAGCAGTACTTC
TRBJ2-2	-	TRBV24-1	TRBD2	CATGKRENTGELFF	TGTGCCACCGGAAAGCGGGAGAACACCGGGGAGCTGTTTTTT
TRBJ1-1	-	TRBV4-1	TRBD1	CASSQPGQGMNTEAFF	TGCGCCAGCAGCCAACCGGGACAGGGAATGAACACTGAAGCTTTCTTT
TRBJ1-5	-	TRBV7-9	TRBD1	CASSPPDREHQPQHF	TGTGCCAGCAGCCCACCGGACAGGGAGCATCAGCCCCAGCATTTT
TRBJ1-3	-	TRBV4-1	-	CASSPSVGSGNTIYF	TGCGCCAGCAGCCCCAGCGTGGGCTCTGGAAACACCATATATTTT
TRBJ1-4	-	TRBV7-2	TRBD1	CASSLDPGGYDEKLFF	TGTGCCAGCAGCTTAGACCCAGGGGGCTATGATGAAAAACTGTTTTTT
TRBJ1-6	-	TRBV28	TRBD1	CASSSDRGNSPLHF	TGTGCCAGCAGTTCGGACAGGGGTAATTCACCCCTCCACTTT
TRBJ1-1	-	TRBV10-3	TRBD1	CAISEYPQGAEGTEAFF	TGTGCCATCAGTGAGTACCCACAGGGGGCTGAGGGCACTGAAGCTTTCTTT
TRBJ2-3	-	TRBV9	TRBD2	CASSSRTSGGGDTQYF	TGTGCCAGCAGCTCCCGGACTAGCGGGGGAGGGGATACGCAGTATTTT
TRBJ2-5	-	TRBV7-2	-	CASSLNRGRKTQYF	TGTGCCAGCAGCTTAAATCGGGGGAGGAAGACCCAGTACTTC
TRBJ2-7	-	TRBV6-2/TRBV6-3	TRBD1	CASSYSGGQGVDEQYF	TGTGCCAGCAGTTACTCGGGGGGACAGGGAGTGGACGAGCAGTACTTC
TRBJ1-1	-	TRBV28	-	CASSPPTGMNTEAFF	TGTGCCAGCAGTCCCCCGACAGGAATGAACACTGAAGCTTTCTTT
TRBJ2-5	-	TRBV3-1/TRBV3-2	TRBD2	CASRGLAGEETQYF	TGTGCCAGCAGGGGACTAGCGGGAGAAGAGACCCAGTACTTC
TRBJ1-4	once	TRBV11-2	-	CASSFGGGYEKLFF	TGTGCCAGCAGCTTCGGGGGAGGGTATGAAAAACTGTTTTTT
TRBJ2-5	-	TRBV6-5	TRBD2	CASSYGTSVKETQYF	TGTGCCAGCAGTTACGGGACTAGCGTAAAAGAGACCCAGTACTTC
TRBJ1-2	-	TRBV21-1	-	CASSLGVFTF	TGTGCCAGCAGCCTAGGGGTTTTCACCTTC
TRBJ2-2	-	TRBV20-1	-	CSASTGFGELFF	TGCAGTGCTAGTACGGGATTCGGGGAGCTGTTTTTT
TRBJ2-1	-	TRBV11-2	TRBD2	CASSRLAGGLHNEQFF	TGTGCCAGCAGCCGACTAGCGGGAGGGTTGCACAATGAGCAGTTCTTC
TRBJ1-1	-	TRBV7-6	TRBD1	CASSGRQGGSVEAFF	TGTGCCAGCAGCGGAAGACAGGGGGGCTCGGTTGAAGCTTTCTTT
TRBJ1-4	-	TRBV19	TRBD1	CASSTATLRTGAEKLFF	TGTGCCAGTAGTACCGCAACCCTTCGGACAGGGGCCGAAAAACTGTTTTTT
TRBJ2-3	-	TRBV27	TRBD2	CASSPWTSGGETDTQYF	TGTGCCAGCAGTCCTTGGACTAGCGGGGGGGAAACAGATACGCAGTATTTT
TRBJ1-3	-	TRBV6-6	TRBD1	CASRGGQAVSGNTIYF	TGTGCCAGCAGGGGGGGACAGGCGGTCTCTGGAAACACCATATATTTT
TRBJ1-5	-	TRBV9	-	CASSVDQGQPQHF	TGTGCCAGCAGCGTAGACCAAGGGCAGCCCCAGCATTTT
TRBJ2-1	-	TRBV7-2	-	CASSSSRGSRLEQFF	TGTGCCAGCAGCTCCTCGCGGGGTTCCAGGCTGGAGCAGTTCTTC
TRBJ1-2	-	TRBV28	TRBD1	CASSSAGRDSFYGYTF	TGTGCCAGCAGTTCCGCTGGCAGGGACAGTTTTTATGGCTACACCTTC
TRBJ1-1	-	TRBV2	TRBD1	CASSEQQGLTEAFF	TGTGCCAGCAGTGAACAACAGGGGTTGACTGAAGCTTTCTTT
TRBJ1-2	-	TRBV19	-	CASSRVQGHGYTF	TGTGCCAGTAGTAGGGTGCAGGGGCATGGCTACACCTTC
TRBJ1-4	-	TRBV27	-	CASSFLSAVRGEKLFF	TGTGCCAGCAGTTTCTTGTCGGCAGTGAGGGGTGAAAAACTGTTTTTT
TRBJ2-4	-	TRBV9	-	CASSVGATNIQYF	TGTGCCAGCAGCGTAGGGGCAACCAACATTCAGTACTTC
TRBJ2-3	-	TRBV11-1	-	CASSSTPDTQYF	TGTGCCAGCAGCTCTACGCCAGATACGCAGTATTTT
TRBJ1-1	-	TRBV3-1/TRBV3-2	TRBD1	CASSQDRGANTEAFF	TGTGCCAGCAGCCAGGACAGGGGCGCGAACACTGAAGCTTTCTTT
TRBJ2-3	-	TRBV9	TRBD2	CASSVTAGGPPDTQYF	TGTGCCAGCAGCGTGACAGCGGGAGGGCCCCCAGATACGCAGTATTTT